This TCR beta chain came from a study of vaccination and CD4 T cells after COVID-19. As for the study in general: Either a CEFX pool, an HIV-1 Nef pool, or no peptide was added to control cultures.

Findings and limits, study-wide: Only after vaccination were a median roughly 90% of convalescents' reactive clones seen.

Treatment in this sample: approximately 9-day PBMC culture with coronavirus spike peptide pools or control peptides (ViraFEST assay). Expanded clonotypes were found by TCR sequencing after peptide-pool stimulation (ViraFEST). The culture of some 2.1 million PBMCs per well included 8.5 to 10 IU/ml IL-2 and about 9.8 ug/ml peptide pools. An Oncomine TCR Beta short-read assay was used to sequence the DNA from cultured CD4+ T cells. TCRdb re-analysed the PCR reads in MiXCR, keeping a single row per CDR3 protein. Found here are more than 20,000 distinct CDR3 sequences, roughly 74% of them singletons; the top ten hold more than 6.5%. A remark on this clonotype: The antigen is unknown.

This TCR was recovered from a human donor who had recovered from COVID-19. Material: CD4+ T cells from blood, cultured in vitro.

The CDR3 DNA follows: TGTGCCAGCAGTCCGGACAGGGAGGGCAATCAGCCCCAGCATTTT. It yields the protein CASSPDREGNQPQHF. The rearrangement links TRBV25-1 to TRBJ1-5; the match to TRBD1 covers 8 bases. Germline CDR1 reads MGHDK; CDR2 reads SYGVNS. CDR3 length: 15 amino acids. With 5 bases clipped from V and 2 bases from J, the junction kept 5 bases outside the gene matches. The complete variable domain, with remaining parts taken from reference TRBV25-1 and TRBJ1-5, reads EADIYQTPRYLVIGTGKKITLECSQTMGHDKMYWYQQDPGMELHLIHYSYGVNSTEKGDLSSESTVSRIRTEHFPLTLESARPSHTSQYLCASSPDREGNQPQHFGDGTRLSIL.